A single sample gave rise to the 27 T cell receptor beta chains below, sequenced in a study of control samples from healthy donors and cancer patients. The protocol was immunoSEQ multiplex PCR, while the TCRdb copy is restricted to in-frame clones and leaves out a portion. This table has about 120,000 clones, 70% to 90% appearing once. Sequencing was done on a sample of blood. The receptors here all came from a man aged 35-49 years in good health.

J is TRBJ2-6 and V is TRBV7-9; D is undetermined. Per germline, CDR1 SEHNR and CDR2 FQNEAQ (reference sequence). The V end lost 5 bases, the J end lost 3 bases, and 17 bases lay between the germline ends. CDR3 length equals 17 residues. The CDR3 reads CASSLGRRLDGANVLTF. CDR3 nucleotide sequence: TGTGCCAGCAGCCTCGGACGGCGGTTGGATGGGGCCAACGTCCTGACTTTC.

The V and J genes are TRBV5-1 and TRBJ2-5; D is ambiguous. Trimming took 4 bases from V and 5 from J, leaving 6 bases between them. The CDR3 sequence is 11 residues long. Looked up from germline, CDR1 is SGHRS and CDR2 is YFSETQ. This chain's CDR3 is CASSLRETQYF. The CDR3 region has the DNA TGCGCCAGCAGCCTCCGGGAGACCCAGTACTTC.

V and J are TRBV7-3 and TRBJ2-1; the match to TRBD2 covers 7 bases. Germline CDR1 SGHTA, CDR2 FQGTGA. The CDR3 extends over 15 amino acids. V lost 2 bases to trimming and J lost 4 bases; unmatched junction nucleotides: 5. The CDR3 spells CASSLSGTTYNEQFF. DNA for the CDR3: TGTGCCAGCAGCTTATCCGGGACTACATACAATGAGCAGTTCTTC.

CDR3 nucleotides: TGTGCCACCAGCTTGGGACAAGAACCGAACACTGAAGCTTTCTTT. Translating gives CATSLGQEPNTEAFF. The V gene is TRBV15, the J gene TRBJ1-1; D possibly corresponds to TRBD1 (6 bases). The CDR3 is 15 residues long. V lost 5 bases, J lost 1 base, and 14 bases lay in between. The germline CDR1 and CDR2 sequences are LNHNV and YYDKDF (reference sequence).

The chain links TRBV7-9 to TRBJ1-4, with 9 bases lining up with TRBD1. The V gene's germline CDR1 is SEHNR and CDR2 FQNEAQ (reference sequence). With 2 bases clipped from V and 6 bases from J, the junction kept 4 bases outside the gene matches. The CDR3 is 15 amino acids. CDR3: CASSLRQGVDEKLFF. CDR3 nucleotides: TGTGCCAGCAGCTTACGACAGGGGGTTGATGAAAAACTGTTTTTT.

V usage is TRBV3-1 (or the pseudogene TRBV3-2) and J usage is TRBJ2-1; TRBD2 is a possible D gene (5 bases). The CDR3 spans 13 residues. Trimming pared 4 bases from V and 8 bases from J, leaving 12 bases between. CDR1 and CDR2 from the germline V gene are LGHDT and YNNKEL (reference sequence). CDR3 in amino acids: CASSPIRGHEQFF. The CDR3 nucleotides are TGTGCCAGCAGCCCAATTCGGGGTCATGAGCAGTTCTTC.

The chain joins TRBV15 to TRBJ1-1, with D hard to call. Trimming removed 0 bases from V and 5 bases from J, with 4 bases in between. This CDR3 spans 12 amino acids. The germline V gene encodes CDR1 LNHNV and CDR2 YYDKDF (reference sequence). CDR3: CATSRDQTEAFF. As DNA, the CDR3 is TGTGCCACCAGCAGAGATCAAACTGAAGCTTTCTTT.

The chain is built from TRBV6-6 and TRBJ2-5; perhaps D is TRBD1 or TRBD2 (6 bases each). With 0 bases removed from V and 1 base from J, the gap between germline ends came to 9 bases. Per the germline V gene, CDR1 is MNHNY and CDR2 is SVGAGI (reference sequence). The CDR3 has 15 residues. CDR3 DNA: TGTGCCAGCAGTTACTCTCGGGGGCCCCAAGAGACCCAGTACTTC. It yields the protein CASSYSRGPQETQYF.

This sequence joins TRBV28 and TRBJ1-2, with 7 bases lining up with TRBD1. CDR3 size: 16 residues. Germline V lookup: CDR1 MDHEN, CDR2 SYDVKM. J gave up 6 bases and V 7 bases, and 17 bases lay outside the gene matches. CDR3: CASTLLTGLFSDGYTF. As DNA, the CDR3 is TGTGCCAGCACCCTATTGACAGGGCTCTTTTCCGATGGCTACACCTTC.

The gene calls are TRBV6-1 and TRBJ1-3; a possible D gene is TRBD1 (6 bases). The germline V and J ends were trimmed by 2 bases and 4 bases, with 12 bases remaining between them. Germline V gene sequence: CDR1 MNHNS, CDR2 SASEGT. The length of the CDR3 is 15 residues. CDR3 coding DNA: TGTGCCAGCAGTGAACCTCTGGACAGAGGAAACACCATATATTTT. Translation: CASSEPLDRGNTIYF.

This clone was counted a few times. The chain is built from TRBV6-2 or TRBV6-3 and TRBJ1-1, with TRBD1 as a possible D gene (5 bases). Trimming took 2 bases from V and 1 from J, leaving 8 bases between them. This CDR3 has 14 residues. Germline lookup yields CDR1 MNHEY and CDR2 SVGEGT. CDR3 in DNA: TGTGCCAGCAGTTACGCCCAGGGGAACACTGAAGCTTTCTTT. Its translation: CASSYAQGNTEAFF.

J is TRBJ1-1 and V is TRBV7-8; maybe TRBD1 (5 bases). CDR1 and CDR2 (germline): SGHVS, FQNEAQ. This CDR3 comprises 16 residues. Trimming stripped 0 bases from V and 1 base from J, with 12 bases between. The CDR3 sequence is CASSLARQTKNTEAFF. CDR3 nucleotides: TGTGCCAGCAGCTTAGCCCGACAGACCAAGAACACTGAAGCTTTCTTT. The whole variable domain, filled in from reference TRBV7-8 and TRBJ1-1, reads GAGVSQSPRYKVAKRGQDVALRCDPISGHVSLFWYQQALGQGPEFLTYFQNEAQLDKSGLPSDRFFAERPEGSVSTLKIQRTQQEDSAVYLCASSLARQTKNTEAFFGQGTRLTVV.

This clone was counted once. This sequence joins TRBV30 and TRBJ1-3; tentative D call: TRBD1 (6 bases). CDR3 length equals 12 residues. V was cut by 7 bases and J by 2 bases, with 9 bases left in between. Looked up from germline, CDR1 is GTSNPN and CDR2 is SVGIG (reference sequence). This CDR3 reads CASRTAGNTIYF. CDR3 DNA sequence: TGTGCCTCCCGGACAGCTGGAAACACCATATATTTT.

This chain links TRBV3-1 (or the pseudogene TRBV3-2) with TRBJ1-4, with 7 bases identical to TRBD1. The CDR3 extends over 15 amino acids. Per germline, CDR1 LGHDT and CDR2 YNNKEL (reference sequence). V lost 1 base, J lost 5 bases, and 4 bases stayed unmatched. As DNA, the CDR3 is TGTGCCAGCAGCCAAGCGGCCAGGGGGAATGAAAAACTGTTTTTT. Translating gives CASSQAARGNEKLFF.

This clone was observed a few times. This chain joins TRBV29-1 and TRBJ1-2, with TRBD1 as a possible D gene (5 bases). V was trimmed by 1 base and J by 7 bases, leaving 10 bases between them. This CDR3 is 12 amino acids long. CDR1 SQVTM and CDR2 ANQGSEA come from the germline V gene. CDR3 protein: CSVEVAGFGYTF. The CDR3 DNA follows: TGCAGCGTTGAAGTGGCAGGGTTTGGCTACACCTTC.

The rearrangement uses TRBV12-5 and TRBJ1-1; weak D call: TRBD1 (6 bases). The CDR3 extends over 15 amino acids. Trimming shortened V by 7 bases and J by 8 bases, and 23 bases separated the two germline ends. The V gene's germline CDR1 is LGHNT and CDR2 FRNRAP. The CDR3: CASDLRGVDAIEAFF. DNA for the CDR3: TGTGCTAGTGACCTGAGGGGGGTGGATGCGATAGAAGCTTTCTTT.

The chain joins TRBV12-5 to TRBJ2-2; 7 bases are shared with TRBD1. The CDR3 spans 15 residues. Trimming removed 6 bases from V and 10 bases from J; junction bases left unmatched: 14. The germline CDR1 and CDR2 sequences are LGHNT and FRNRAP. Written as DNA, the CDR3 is TGTGCTAGTGGACTCGACAGGGTGGGACCCGAGGAGCTGTTTTTT. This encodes CASGLDRVGPEELFF.

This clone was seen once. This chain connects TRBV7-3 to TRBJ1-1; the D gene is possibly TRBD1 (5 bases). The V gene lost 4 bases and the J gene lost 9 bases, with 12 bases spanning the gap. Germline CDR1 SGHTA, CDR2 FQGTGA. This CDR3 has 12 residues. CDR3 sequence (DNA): TGTGCCAGCAGCTCAACAGGACTGAAAGCTTTCTTT. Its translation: CASSSTGLKAFF.

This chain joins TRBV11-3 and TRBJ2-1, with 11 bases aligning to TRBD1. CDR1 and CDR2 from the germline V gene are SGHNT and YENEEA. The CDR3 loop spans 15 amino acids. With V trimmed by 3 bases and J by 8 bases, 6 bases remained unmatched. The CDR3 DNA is TGTGCCAGCAGCTTTAAGGACAGGGGGCTTGATGAGCAGTTCTTC. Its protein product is CASSFKDRGLDEQFF.

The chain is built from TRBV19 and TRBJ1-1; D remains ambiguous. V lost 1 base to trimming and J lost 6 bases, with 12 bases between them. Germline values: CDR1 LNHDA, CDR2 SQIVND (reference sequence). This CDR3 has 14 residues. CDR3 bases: TGTGCCAGTAGTATAGTACGGTCGCAACCTGAAGCTTTCTTT. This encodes CASSIVRSQPEAFF. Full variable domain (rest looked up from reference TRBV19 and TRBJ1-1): DGGITQSPKYLFRKEGQNVTLSCEQNLNHDAMYWYRQDPGQGLRLIYYSQIVNDFQKGDIAEGYSVSREKKESFPLTVTSAQKNPTAFYLCASSIVRSQPEAFFGQGTRLTVV.

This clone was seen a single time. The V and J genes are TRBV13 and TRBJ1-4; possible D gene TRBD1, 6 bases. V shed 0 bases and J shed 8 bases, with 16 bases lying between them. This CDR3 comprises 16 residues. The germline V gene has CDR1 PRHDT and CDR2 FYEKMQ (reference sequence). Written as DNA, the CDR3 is TGTGCCAGCAGCTTAGGATTTCAGGGGAGGGAGGAAAAACTGTTTTTT. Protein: CASSLGFQGREEKLFF.

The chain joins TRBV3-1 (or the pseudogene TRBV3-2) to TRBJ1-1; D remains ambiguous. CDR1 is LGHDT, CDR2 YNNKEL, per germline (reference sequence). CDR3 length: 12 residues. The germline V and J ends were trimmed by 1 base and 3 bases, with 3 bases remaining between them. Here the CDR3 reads CASSQADTEAFF. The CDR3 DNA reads TGTGCCAGCAGCCAAGCGGACACTGAAGCTTTCTTT.

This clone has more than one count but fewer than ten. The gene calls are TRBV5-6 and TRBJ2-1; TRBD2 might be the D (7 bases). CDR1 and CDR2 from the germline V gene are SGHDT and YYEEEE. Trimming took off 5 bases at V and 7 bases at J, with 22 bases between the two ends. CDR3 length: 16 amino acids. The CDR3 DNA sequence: TGTGCCAGCAGTTCCGTAGGTGCGGGGGCCATTAATGAGCAGTTCTTC. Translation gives CASSSVGAGAINEQFF.

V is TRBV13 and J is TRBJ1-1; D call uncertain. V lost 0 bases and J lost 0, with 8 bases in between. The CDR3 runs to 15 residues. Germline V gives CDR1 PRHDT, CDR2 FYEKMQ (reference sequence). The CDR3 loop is CASSLGERMNTEAFF. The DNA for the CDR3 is TGTGCCAGCAGCTTAGGGGAGAGAATGAACACTGAAGCTTTCTTT. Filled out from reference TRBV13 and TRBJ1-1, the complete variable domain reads AAGVIQSPRHLIKEKRETATLKCYPIPRHDTVYWYQQGPGQDPQFLISFYEKMQSDKGSIPDRFSAQQFSDYHSELNMSSLELGDSALYFCASSLGERMNTEAFFGQGTRLTVV.

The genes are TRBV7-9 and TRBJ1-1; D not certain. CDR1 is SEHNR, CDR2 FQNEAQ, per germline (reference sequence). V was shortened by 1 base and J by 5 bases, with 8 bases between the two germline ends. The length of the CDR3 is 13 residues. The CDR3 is CASSLGSATEAFF. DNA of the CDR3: TGTGCCAGCAGCTTAGGGTCGGCGACTGAAGCTTTCTTT.

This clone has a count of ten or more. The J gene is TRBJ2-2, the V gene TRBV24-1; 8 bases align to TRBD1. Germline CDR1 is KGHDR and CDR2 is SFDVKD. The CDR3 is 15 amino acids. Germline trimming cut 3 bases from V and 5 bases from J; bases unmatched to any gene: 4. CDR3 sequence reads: CATSDTDRVTGELFF. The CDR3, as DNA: TGTGCCACCAGTGATACGGACAGGGTAACCGGGGAGCTGTTTTTT.

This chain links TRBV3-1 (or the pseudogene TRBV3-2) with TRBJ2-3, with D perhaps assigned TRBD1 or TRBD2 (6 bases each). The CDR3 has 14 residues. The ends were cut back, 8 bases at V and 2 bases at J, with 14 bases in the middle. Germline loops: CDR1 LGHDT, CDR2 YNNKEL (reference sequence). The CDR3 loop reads CASGGRGLTDTQYF. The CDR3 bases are TGTGCCAGCGGCGGCCGGGGGCTCACAGATACGCAGTATTTT.